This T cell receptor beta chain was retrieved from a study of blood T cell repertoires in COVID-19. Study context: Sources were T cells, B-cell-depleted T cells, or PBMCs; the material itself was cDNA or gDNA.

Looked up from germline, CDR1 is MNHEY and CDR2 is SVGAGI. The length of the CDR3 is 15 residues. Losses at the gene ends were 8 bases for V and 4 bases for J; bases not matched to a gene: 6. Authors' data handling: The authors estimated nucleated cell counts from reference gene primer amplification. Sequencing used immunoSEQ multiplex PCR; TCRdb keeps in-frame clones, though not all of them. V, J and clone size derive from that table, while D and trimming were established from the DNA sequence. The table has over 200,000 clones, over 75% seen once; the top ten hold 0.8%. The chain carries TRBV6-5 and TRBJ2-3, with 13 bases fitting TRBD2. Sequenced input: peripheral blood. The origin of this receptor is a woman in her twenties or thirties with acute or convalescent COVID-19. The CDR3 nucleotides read TGTGCCAGCCGAGGACTAGCGGGAGTTCCAGATACGCAGTATTTT. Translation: CASRGLAGVPDTQYF.